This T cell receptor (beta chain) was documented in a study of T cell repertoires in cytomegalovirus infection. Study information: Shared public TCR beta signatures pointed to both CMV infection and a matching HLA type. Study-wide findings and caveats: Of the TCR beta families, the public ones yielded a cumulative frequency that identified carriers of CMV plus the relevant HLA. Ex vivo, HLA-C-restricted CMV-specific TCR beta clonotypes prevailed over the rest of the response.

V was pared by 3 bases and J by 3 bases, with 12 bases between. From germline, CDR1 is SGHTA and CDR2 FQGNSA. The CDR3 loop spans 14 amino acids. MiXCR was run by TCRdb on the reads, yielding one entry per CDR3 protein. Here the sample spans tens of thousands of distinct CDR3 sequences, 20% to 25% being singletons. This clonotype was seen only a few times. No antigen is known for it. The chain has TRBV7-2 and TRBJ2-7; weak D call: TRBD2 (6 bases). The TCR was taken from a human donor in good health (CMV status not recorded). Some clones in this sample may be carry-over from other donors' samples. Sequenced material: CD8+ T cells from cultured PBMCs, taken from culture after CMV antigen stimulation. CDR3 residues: CASSLGLAGYEQYF. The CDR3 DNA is TGTGCCAGCAGCTTGGGACTCGCCGGCTACGAGCAGTACTTC.